This TCR beta chain comes out of a study of cytomegalovirus exposure and HLA in healthy donors. Study at large: Samples from HLA-typed donors yielded around 79 million unique TCRs in an early data release. Study observations and caveats: Analyses of presence and absence presupposed an approximately uniform sequencing depth across donors. Reported results showed that the classifier diagnosed cytomegalovirus status with high specificity and sensitivity. According to the study, 160 or so TCR beta chains were cytomegalovirus-associated.

Concerning this clone: The antigen remains undetermined.

The PCR was carried out with 60 Vbeta primers and 13 Jbeta primers. Data came from immunoSEQ multiplex PCR; TCRdb stores just in-frame clones and leaves some out. Found here are about 200,000 clones, about 75% of them singletons; the top ten hold around 2%. Looked up from germline, CDR1 is SEHNR and CDR2 is FQNEAQ (reference sequence). The junction had 6 bases not matched to a gene; V was cut back by 5 bases and J by 2 bases. There are 16 residues in the CDR3. V gene TRBV7-9 combines with J gene TRBJ2-2, with 9 nucleotides matching TRBD2. The sequence was collected from a man between 18 and 35 years old in good health and CMV-seronegative. Sequenced input: PBMCs. CDR3 sequence: CASSKTTSGNTGELFF. Written as DNA, the CDR3 is TGTGCCAGCAGCAAAACGACTAGCGGAAACACCGGGGAGCTGTTTTTT. Drawing the rest from reference TRBV7-9 and TRBJ2-2, the complete variable domain is DTGVSQNPRHKITKRGQNVTFRCDPISEHNRLYWYRQTLGQGPEFLTYFQNEAQLEKSRLLSDRFSAERPKGSFSTLEIQRTEQGDSAMYLCASSKTTSGNTGELFFGEGSRLTVL.